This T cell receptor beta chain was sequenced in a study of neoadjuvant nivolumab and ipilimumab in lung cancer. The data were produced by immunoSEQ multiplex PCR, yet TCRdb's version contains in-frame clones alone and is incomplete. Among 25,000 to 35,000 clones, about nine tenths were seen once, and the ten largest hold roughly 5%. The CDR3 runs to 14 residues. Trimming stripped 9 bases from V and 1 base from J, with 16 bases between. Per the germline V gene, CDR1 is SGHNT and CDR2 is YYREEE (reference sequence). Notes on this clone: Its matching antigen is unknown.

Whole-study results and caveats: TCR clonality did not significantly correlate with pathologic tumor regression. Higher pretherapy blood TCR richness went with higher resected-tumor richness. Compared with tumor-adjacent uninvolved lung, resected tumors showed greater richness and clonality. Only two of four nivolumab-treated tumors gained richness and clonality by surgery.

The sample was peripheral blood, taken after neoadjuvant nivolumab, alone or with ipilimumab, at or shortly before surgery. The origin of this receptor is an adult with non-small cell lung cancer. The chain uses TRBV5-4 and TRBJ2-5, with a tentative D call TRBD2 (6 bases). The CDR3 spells CATGRAGSQETQYF. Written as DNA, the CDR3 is TGTGCCACAGGTCGTGCGGGGAGCCAAGAGACCCAGTACTTC.